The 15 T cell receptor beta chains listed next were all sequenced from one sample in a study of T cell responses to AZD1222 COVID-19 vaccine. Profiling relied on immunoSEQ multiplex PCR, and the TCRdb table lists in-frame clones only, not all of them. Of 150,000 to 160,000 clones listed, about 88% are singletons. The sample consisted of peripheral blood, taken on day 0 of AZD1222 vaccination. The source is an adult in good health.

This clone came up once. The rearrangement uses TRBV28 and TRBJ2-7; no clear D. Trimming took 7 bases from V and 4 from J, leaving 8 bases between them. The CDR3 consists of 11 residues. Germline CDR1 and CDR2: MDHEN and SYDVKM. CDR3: CASTNQYEQYF. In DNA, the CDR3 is TGTGCCAGCACCAACCAGTACGAGCAGTACTTC.

CDR3 bases: TGCGCCAGCAGCTCTCGATCCGGGACTTCCTACGAGCAGTACTTC. This translates into CASSSRSGTSYEQYF. V gene TRBV4-1 combines with J gene TRBJ2-7, with D maybe TRBD2 (6 bases). CDR3 size: 15 residues. CDR1 and CDR2 from the germline V gene are MGHRA and YSYEKL. V lost 5 bases and J 1 base, leaving 15 bases between the germline ends.

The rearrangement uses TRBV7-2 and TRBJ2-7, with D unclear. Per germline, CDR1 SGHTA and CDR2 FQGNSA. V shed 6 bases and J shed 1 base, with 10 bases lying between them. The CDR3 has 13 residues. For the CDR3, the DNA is TGTGCCAGCAGAAGGCCGGCGTCCTACGAGCAGTACTTC. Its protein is CASRRPASYEQYF.

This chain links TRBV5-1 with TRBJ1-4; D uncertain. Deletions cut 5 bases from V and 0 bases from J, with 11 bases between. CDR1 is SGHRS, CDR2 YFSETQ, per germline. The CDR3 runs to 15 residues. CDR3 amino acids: CASSDPWTTNEKLFF. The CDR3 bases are TGCGCCAGCAGTGACCCATGGACAACTAATGAAAAACTGTTTTTT.

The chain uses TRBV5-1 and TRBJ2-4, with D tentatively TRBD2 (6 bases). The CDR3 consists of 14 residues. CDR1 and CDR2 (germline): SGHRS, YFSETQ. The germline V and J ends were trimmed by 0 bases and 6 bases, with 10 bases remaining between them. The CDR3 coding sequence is TGCGCCAGCAGCTTGGTCGGAGGGATAAACATTCAGTACTTC. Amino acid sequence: CASSLVGGINIQYF.

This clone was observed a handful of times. The CDR3 nucleotides are TGTGCCAGCAGCCCCTGGTTCGGGGGGGCCTTCGAGCAGTACTTC. It encodes CASSPWFGGAFEQYF. The chain uses TRBV13 and TRBJ2-7; 8 nucleotides line up with TRBD2. V lost 5 bases to trimming and J lost 6 bases; unmatched junction nucleotides: 12. The CDR3 spans 15 residues. Germline V gives CDR1 PRHDT, CDR2 FYEKMQ (reference sequence).

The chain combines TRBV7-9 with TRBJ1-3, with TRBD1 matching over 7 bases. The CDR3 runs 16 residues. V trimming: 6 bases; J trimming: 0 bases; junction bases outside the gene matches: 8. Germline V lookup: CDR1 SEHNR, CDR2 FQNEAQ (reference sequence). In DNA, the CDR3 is TGTGCCAGCAGTCCTACAGGGGCCTTCTCTGGAAACACCATATATTTT. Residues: CASSPTGAFSGNTIYF.

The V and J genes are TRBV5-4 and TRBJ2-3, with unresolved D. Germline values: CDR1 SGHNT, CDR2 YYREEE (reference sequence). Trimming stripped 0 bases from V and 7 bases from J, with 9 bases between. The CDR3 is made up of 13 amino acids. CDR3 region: CASSLEGGNTQYF. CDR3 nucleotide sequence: TGTGCCAGCAGCTTGGAGGGTGGCAATACGCAGTATTTT. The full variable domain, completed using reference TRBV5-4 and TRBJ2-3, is ETGVTQSPTHLIKTRGQQVTLRCSSQSGHNTVSWYQQALGQGPQFIFQYYREEENGRGNFPPRFSGLQFPNYSSELNVNALELDDSALYLCASSLEGGNTQYFGPGTRLTVL.

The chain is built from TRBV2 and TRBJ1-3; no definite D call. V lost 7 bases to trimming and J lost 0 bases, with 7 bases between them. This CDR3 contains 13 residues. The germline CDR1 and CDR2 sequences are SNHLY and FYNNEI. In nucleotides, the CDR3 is TGTGCCAGCAAATGGGGCTCTGGAAACACCATATATTTT. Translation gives CASKWGSGNTIYF.

The CDR3 spells CASSPPGDYEQYF. DNA for the CDR3: TGTGCCAGCAGCCCACCGGGGGACTACGAGCAGTACTTC. The V call is TRBV3-1 (or the pseudogene TRBV3-2), the J call TRBJ2-7; D perhaps matches TRBD2 (6 bases). The germline V gene encodes CDR1 LGHDT and CDR2 YNNKEL (reference sequence). V lost 4 bases to trimming and J lost 3 bases, with 10 bases between them. The CDR3 covers 13 residues.

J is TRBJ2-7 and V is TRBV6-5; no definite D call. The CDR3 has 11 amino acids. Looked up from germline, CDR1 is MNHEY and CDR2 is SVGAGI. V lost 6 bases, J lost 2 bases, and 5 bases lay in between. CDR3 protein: CASRDTYEQYF. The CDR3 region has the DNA TGTGCCAGCAGAGACACCTACGAGCAGTACTTC.

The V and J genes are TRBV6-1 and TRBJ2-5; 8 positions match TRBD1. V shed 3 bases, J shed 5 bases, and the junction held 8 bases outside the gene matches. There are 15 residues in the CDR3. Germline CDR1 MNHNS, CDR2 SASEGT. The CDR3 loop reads CASSEVIGQGETQYF. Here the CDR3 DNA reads TGTGCCAGCAGTGAGGTTATAGGACAGGGCGAGACCCAGTACTTC.

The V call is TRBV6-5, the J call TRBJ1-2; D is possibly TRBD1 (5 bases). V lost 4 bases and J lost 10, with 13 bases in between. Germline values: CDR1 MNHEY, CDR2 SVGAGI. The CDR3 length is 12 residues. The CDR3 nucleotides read TGTGCCAGCAGTTCCCCAGGGACCAACTACACCTTC. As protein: CASSSPGTNYTF.

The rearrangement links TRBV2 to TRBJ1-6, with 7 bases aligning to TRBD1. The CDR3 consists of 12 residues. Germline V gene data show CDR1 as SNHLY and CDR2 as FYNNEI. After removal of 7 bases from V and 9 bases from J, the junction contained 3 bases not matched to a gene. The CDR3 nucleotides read TGTGCCAGCAAGGACAGGATTTCACCCCTCCACTTT. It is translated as CASKDRISPLHF.

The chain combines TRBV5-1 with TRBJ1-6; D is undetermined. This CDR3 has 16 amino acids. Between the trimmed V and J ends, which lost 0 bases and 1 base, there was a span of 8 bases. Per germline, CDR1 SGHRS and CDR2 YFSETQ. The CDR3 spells CASSLASGSYNSPLHF. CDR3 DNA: TGCGCCAGCAGCTTGGCCTCGGGGTCCTATAATTCACCCCTCCACTTT.